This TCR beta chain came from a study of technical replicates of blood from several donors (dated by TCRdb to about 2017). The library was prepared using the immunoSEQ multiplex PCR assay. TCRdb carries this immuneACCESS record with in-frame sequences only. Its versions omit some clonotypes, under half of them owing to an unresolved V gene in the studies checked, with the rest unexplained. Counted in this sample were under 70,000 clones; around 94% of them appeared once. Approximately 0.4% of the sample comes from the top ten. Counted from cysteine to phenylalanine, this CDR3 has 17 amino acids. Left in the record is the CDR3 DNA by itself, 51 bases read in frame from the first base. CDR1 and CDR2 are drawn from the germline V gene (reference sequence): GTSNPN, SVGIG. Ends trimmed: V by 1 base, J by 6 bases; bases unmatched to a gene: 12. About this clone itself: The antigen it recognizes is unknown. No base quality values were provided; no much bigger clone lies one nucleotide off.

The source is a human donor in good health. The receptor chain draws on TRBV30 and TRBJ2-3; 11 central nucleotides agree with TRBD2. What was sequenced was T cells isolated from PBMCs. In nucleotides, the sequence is TGTGCCTGGAGTGGCCTTATTAGCGGGAGGGCCTCGGATACGCAGTATTTT. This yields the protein CAWSGLISGRASDTQYF.